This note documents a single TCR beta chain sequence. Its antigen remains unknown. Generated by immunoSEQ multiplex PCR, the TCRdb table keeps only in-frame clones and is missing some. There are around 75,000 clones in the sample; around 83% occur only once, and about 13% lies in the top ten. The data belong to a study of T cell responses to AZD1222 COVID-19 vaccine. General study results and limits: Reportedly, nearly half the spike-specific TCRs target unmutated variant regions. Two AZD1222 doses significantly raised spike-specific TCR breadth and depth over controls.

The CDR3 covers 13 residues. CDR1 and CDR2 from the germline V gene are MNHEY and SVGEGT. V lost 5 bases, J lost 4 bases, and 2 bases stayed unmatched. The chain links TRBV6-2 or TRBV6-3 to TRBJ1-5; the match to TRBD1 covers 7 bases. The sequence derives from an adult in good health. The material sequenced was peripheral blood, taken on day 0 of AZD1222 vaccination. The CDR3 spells CASSGTENQPQHF. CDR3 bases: TGTGCCAGCAGTGGGACAGAAAATCAGCCCCAGCATTTT.